This passage covers 16 T cell receptor beta chains from one sample sequenced in a study of blood T cell repertoires in COVID-19 (dated by TCRdb to about 2020). Receptors were amplified or captured by the immunoSEQ multiplex PCR assay. The clones in this table, taken by TCRdb from immuneACCESS, are in-frame only. Not every clone is retained; where verified, under half of the shortfall comes from an unresolved V gene, and the cause of the rest is unknown. This sample holds about 240,000 clones; about nine tenths were observed only once. The ten largest make up 2.6% of the sample. Sequences were obtained from PBMCs or T cells enriched from blood (not recorded which). These receptor sequences come from a woman aged 25 to 39 with acute COVID-19.

This clone was picked up a small number of times. The V and J genes are TRBV28 and TRBJ1-1; 7 nucleotides agree with TRBD1. This CDR3 has 12 amino acids. After removal of 5 bases from V and 11 bases from J, the junction contained 8 bases not matched to a gene. The germline V gene has CDR1 MDHEN and CDR2 SYDVKM. The DNA for the CDR3 is TGTGCCAGCAGTCCCCAGGGGGTGTTGGCTTTCTTT. Encoded protein: CASSPQGVLAFF. The whole variable domain, remainder taken from reference TRBV28 and TRBJ1-1, is DVKVTQSSRYLVKRTGEKVFLECVQDMDHENMFWYRQDPGLGLRLIYFSYDVKMKEKGDIPEGYSVSREKKERFSLILESASTNQTSMYLCASSPQGVLAFFGQGTRLTVV.

The rearrangement uses TRBV27 and TRBJ2-7; the match to TRBD2 covers 9 bases. The CDR3 loop spans 14 amino acids. Germline CDR1 MNHEY, CDR2 SMNVEV (reference sequence). The ends lost 6 bases at V and 2 bases at J; junction bases unmatched: 5. This CDR3 is CASSLAGWTYEQYF. In nucleotides, the CDR3 is TGTGCCAGCAGCCTAGCGGGGTGGACCTACGAGCAGTACTTC.

The chain recombines TRBV5-8 with TRBJ2-3; TRBD2 is a possible D gene (6 bases). Looked up from germline, CDR1 is SGHTS and CDR2 is YDEGEE. Between the trimmed V and J ends, which lost 5 bases and 4 bases, there was a span of 11 bases. The CDR3 spans 13 residues. CDR3 loop: CASSLTGADTQYF. CDR3 sequence (DNA): TGTGCCAGCAGTCTGACGGGGGCAGATACGCAGTATTTT.

The rearrangement joins TRBV10-1 to TRBJ2-3; the D gene is possibly TRBD1 (6 bases). The germline V gene has CDR1 WNHNN and CDR2 SYGVQD (reference sequence). Trimming shortened V by 2 bases and J by 2 bases, and 14 bases separated the two germline ends. The CDR3 sequence is 16 residues long. CDR3 residues: CASSEDSGQTTDTQYF. For the CDR3, the DNA is TGCGCCAGCAGTGAGGACTCCGGACAGACCACAGATACGCAGTATTTT.

This chain connects TRBV6-5 to TRBJ1-4; 9 bases line up with TRBD1. The CDR3 has 15 amino acids. Germline CDR1 MNHEY, CDR2 SVGAGI. Trimming at V came to 0 bases and at J to 5 bases, leaving 1 base not matched to a gene. CDR3 nucleotides: TGTGCCAGCAGTTACTCGGGGACAGGGAATGAAAAACTGTTTTTT. Amino acid sequence: CASSYSGTGNEKLFF.

The chain carries TRBV6-5 and TRBJ2-3; D gene ambiguous. Germline V gives CDR1 MNHEY, CDR2 SVGAGI. There are 11 residues in the CDR3. Trimming stripped 4 bases from V and 7 bases from J, with 6 bases between. The CDR3 bases are TGTGCCAGCAGTTCCTTATATACGCAGTATTTT. Its translation is CASSSLYTQYF.

This clone has just one count. The DNA for the CDR3 is TGTGCCAGCAGCACTGAGCGGGGCACTGGAGATACGCAGTATTTT. This sequence encodes CASSTERGTGDTQYF. The chain recombines TRBV7-8 with TRBJ2-3; 7 bases are a match to TRBD2. V lost 5 bases, J lost 5 bases, and 10 bases stayed unmatched. This CDR3 is built from 15 residues. Germline V gene sequence: CDR1 SGHVS, CDR2 FQNEAQ.

The chain is built from TRBV7-9 and TRBJ2-7; D unresolved. This CDR3 is 14 amino acids long. The germline V gene has CDR1 SEHNR and CDR2 FQNEAQ (reference sequence). V was pared by 8 bases and J by 2 bases, with 16 bases between. CDR3 bases: TGTGCCAGCTCGGGTCCCCTAAATCCCTACGAGCAGTACTTC. Its translation: CASSGPLNPYEQYF.

The chain is built from TRBV4-3 and TRBJ2-2, with TRBD2 matching over 7 bases. Germline CDR1 LGHNA, CDR2 YSLEER. Germline trimming cut 1 base from V and 7 bases from J; bases unmatched to any gene: 3. CDR3 size: 14 residues. The CDR3 coding sequence is TGCGCCAGCAGCCAAGGGCGGGGGTTCGGGGAGCTGTTTTTT. Protein product: CASSQGRGFGELFF.

The CDR3, as DNA: TGTGCCAGCAGCGTACAGGGGGCGGATGGCTACACCTTC. This encodes CASSVQGADGYTF. The genes are TRBV5-6 and TRBJ1-2; the match to TRBD1 covers 9 bases. The V segment lost 4 bases and the J segment 6 bases; nucleotides outside the gene matches: 4. This CDR3 region has 13 residues. Germline loops: CDR1 SGHDT, CDR2 YYEEEE.

This chain joins TRBV7-2 and TRBJ1-5, with unresolved D. Germline CDR1 reads SGHTA; CDR2 reads FQGNSA. This CDR3 is built from 13 residues. V lost 5 bases, J lost 4 bases, and 9 bases lay in between. The CDR3 DNA follows: TGTGCCAGCAGCCCGTCCAGGAATCAGCCCCAGCATTTT. Its protein is CASSPSRNQPQHF.

The rearrangement uses TRBV6-5 and TRBJ1-5; 7 bases align to TRBD1. Germline V gene data show CDR1 as MNHEY and CDR2 as SVGAGI. V gave up 0 bases and J gave up 6 bases; unmatched junction bases: 5. CDR3 length: 15 residues. The DNA for the CDR3 is TGTGCCAGCAGTTACTCGGCGACAGGGAGTCAGCCCCAGCATTTT. It encodes CASSYSATGSQPQHF.

J is TRBJ2-2 and V is TRBV4-3, with TRBD2 matching over 8 bases. The V gene's germline CDR1 is LGHNA and CDR2 YSLEER. Trimming took 0 bases from V and 1 from J; bases not matched to a gene: 1. The CDR3 extends over 16 amino acids. Written as DNA, the CDR3 is TGCGCCAGCAGCCAAGACCTAGCGGGGAACACCGGGGAGCTGTTTTTT. Amino acid sequence: CASSQDLAGNTGELFF.

The rearrangement uses TRBV7-9 and TRBJ2-1; D may be TRBD1 (6 bases). The CDR3 has 15 amino acids. Germline assignment: CDR1 SEHNR and CDR2 FQNEAQ (reference sequence). V dropped 2 bases and J dropped 9 bases, with 17 bases sitting between them. This CDR3 is CASSLLGFTGIEQFF. CDR3 sequence (DNA): TGTGCCAGCAGCTTACTAGGCTTTACAGGGATTGAGCAGTTCTTC.

The chain employs TRBV5-1 and TRBJ1-1; 10 nucleotides match TRBD1. Germline V gene sequence: CDR1 SGHRS, CDR2 YFSETQ. V was pared by 2 bases and J by 3 bases, with 4 bases of the junction left unmatched. The CDR3 is made up of 15 amino acids. CDR3 loop: CASSLTGTGDTEAFF. As DNA, the CDR3 is TGCGCCAGCAGCTTAACCGGGACAGGGGACACTGAAGCTTTCTTT.

This chain uses TRBV5-1 with TRBJ1-1; D might be TRBD1 (5 bases). Germline CDR1 reads SGHRS; CDR2 reads YFSETQ. V shed 2 bases and J shed 7 bases, with 12 bases lying between them. The CDR3 has 13 amino acids. This chain's CDR3 is CASSFGREDEAFF. The CDR3 DNA sequence: TGCGCCAGCAGCTTCGGCAGGGAGGATGAAGCTTTCTTT.